The sequence of this T cell receptor (beta chain) was determined in a study of PD-L1 blockade in urothelial cancer. Across the whole study: Atezolizumab (1,200 mg intravenously every 3 weeks) began in about 2014 for patients. Blood samples contained a median 141,255 T cells.

V was pared by 4 bases and J by 8 bases, with 7 bases of the junction left unmatched. Germline V lookup: CDR1 GTSNPN, CDR2 SVGIG (reference sequence). The CDR3 sequence is 13 residues long. Produced via immunoSEQ multiplex PCR; TCRdb's table is partial and in-frame only. The profile shows about 87,000 clones, roughly 84% of them singletons. Overall study findings and caveats: Below-median pretreatment blood TCR clonality was associated with improved progression-free and overall survival.

In regard to this clone: Its target is not known.

The time point denotes: pretreatment peripheral blood. The TCR originated in a man aged 60 to 69 with urothelial cancer. Sample: PBMCs, taken around atezolizumab (anti-PD-L1) treatment. The rearrangement links TRBV30 to TRBJ1-1, with TRBD1 matching 10 bases. CDR3 protein: CAWTGTGDVEAFF. CDR3 in DNA: TGTGCCTGGACAGGGACAGGGGACGTAGAAGCTTTCTTT.